This T cell receptor beta chain was documented in a study of early T cells in non-severe SARS-CoV-2 infection. Across the whole study: RNA in bulk from unsorted whole blood was sequenced, and chains were unpaired.

CDR3 length equals 13 residues. Germline CDR1 SGHDN, CDR2 FVKESK. V lost 6 bases, J lost 5 bases, and 12 bases lay in between. TCRdb redid the calling of the 5' RACE reads with MiXCR, one entry per CDR3 protein. The sample includes some 22,000 distinct CDR3 sequences, more than 3.5% of them seen just once. This clonotype appeared a few times. This TCR came from an adult who was a healthcare worker with PCR-confirmed SARS-CoV-2 infection or an uninfected control (not recorded which). The sample comprised whole blood. The J gene is TRBJ2-3, the V gene TRBV14; D unclear. In nucleotides, the CDR3 is TGTGCCAGCAGTTTGTTACGGGTAGATACGCAGTATTTT. As protein: CASSLLRVDTQYF.